The TCR beta chain described here comes from a study of Graves' ophthalmopathy and Graves' hyperthyroidism. Amplified TCR beta CDR3 regions were obtained using RNA transcripts as template. After a first-round RT-PCR with HTBI primers, a second-round multiplex PCR was run. TCRdb analysed the multiplex PCR reads with MiXCR anew, one entry per CDR3 protein. The sample shows hundreds of thousands of distinct CDR3 sequences, roughly 20% of them seen only once. The germline V and J ends were trimmed by 1 base and 2 bases, with 20 bases remaining between them. CDR1 and CDR2 from the germline V gene are MGHDK and SYGVNS. CDR3 length equals 18 residues. This clonotype was recorded at least ten times.

Sequencing was performed on peripheral blood. This TCR was sampled from a young woman with stable Graves' hyperthyroidism. The chain combines TRBV25-1 with TRBJ2-5; D perhaps matches TRBD1 (6 bases). CDR3 DNA sequence: TGTGCCAGCAGTGAATTAGAGGGGTGGACAGCGGAACAAGAGACCCAGTACTTC. Its protein product is CASSELEGWTAEQETQYF.